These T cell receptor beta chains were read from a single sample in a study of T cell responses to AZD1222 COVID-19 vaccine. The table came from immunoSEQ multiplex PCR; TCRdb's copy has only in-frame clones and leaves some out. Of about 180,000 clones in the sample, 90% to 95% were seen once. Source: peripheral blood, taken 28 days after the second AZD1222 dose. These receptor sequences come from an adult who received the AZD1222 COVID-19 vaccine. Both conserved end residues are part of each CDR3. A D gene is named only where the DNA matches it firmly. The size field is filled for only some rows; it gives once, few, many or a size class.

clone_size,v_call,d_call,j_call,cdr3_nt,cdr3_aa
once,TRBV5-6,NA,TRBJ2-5,TGTGCCAGCAGCTTGGTTAAAGGTCAAGAGACCCAGTACTTC,CASSLVKGQETQYF
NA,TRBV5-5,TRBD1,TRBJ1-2,TGTGCCAGCAGCCCGACAGGGGGCCGCGAGTATGGCTACACCTTC,CASSPTGGREYGYTF
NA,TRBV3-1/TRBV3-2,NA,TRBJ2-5,TGTGCCAGCAGCCAAGGCACGGAGACCCAGTACTTC,CASSQGTETQYF
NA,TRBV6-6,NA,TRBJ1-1,TGTGCCAGCAGTTACCGACCAGGGGATACTGAAGCTTTCTTT,CASSYRPGDTEAFF
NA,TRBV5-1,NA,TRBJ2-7,TGCGCCAGCAGCTTCAGTAGCCCCGCCCGGGAGCAGTACTTC,CASSFSSPAREQYF
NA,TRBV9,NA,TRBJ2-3,TGTGCCAGCAGCGTAGGGGGGACACGCGAGCAGTATTTT,CASSVGGTREQYF
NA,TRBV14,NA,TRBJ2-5,TGTGCCAGCAGCACCGGCGTGGGGGCGTACCAAGAGACCCAGTACTTC,CASSTGVGAYQETQYF
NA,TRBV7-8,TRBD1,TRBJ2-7,TGTGCCAGCAGCATTAGAGGGGGGACAGGGGCATACGAGCAGTACTTC,CASSIRGGTGAYEQYF
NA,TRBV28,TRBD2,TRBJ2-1,TGTGCCAGCAGAACCGGGACTAGCGGGAGGGAAAGCAATGAGCAGTTCTTC,CASRTGTSGRESNEQFF
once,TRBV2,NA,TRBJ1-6,TGTGCCAGCATGGGAGACTCCTATAATTCACCCCTCCACTTT,CASMGDSYNSPLHF
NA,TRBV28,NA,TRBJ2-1,TGTGCCAGCAGTTTAGGTGGGACGAAAGGGGCCTACAATGAGCAGTTCTTC,CASSLGGTKGAYNEQFF
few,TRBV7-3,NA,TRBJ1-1,TGTGCCAGCAGCTACGCGCGGAACACTGAAGCTTTCTTT,CASSYARNTEAFF
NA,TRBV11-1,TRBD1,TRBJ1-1,TGTGCCAGCAGCTTGACGACAGGGCCAGGTACTGAAGCTTTCTTT,CASSLTTGPGTEAFF
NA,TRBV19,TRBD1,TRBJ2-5,TGTGCCAGTAGTAGGACAGGGGAAGAGACCCAGTACTTC,CASSRTGEETQYF
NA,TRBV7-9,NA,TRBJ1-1,TGTGCCAGCAGCTCCTCGGCCAAGGGTCTCGGGGCTTTCTTT,CASSSSAKGLGAFF
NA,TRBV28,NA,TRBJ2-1,TGTGCCACTTGTACCATTGGGGCACCCCCCAATGAGCAGTTCTTC,CATCTIGAPPNEQFF
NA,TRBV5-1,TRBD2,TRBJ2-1,TGCGCCAGCAGCTCCGATGCCGTCTTTAGCGGGAGGCGAATTGAGCAGTTCTTC,CASSSDAVFSGRRIEQFF
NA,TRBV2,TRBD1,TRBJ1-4,TGTGCCAGCAGTGACCCCAGGGGGCCGGGTGAAAAACTGTTTTTT,CASSDPRGPGEKLFF
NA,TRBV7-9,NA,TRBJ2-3,TGTGCCAGCAGCTTAGGGGGCTATAATACGCAGTATTTT,CASSLGGYNTQYF
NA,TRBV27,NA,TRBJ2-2,TGTGCCAGCAGTACCCGGGGAGGGGGGTACACCGGGGAGCTGTTTTTT,CASSTRGGGYTGELFF
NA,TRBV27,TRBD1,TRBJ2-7,TGTGCCAGCAGCCGGGACAGGGACTACGAGCAGTACTTC,CASSRDRDYEQYF
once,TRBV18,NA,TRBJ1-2,TGTGCCAGCTCGCCTTTCGGGTTTCAAGACAGTTACTATGGCTACACCTTC,CASSPFGFQDSYYGYTF
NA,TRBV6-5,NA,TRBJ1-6,TGTGCCAGCAGCCTCACTATCCGTAATTCACCCCTCCACTTT,CASSLTIRNSPLHF
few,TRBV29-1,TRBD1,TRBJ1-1,TGCAGCGTAGTGGGACAGATTGAAGCTTTCTTT,CSVVGQIEAFF
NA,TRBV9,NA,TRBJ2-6,TGTGCCAGCAGCGTCACCGCGCTCAGAGCTGGGGCCAACGTCCTGACTTTC,CASSVTALRAGANVLTF
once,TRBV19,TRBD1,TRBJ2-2,TGTGCCAGTAGTATATATCAGGGGGCCGGGGAGCTGTTTTTT,CASSIYQGAGELFF
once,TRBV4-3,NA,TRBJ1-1,TGCGCCAGCAGCCAAGCAGGTGAGAACACTGAAGCTTTCTTT,CASSQAGENTEAFF
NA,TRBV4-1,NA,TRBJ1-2,TGCGCCAGCAGCCAAGTCCCGACAGGCGGGCGTCGAGGCTACACCTTC,CASSQVPTGGRRGYTF